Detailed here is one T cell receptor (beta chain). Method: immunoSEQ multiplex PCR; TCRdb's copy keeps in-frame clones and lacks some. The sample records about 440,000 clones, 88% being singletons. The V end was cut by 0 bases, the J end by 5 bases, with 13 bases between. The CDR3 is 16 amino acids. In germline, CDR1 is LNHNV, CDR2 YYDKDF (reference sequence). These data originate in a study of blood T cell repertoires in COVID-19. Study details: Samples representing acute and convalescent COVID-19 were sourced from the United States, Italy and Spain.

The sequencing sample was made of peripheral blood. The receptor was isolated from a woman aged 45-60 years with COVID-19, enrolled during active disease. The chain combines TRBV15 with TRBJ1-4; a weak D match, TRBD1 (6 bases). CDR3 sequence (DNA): TGTGCCACCAGCAGAGAGCCACAGGGCTCCAATGAAAAACTGTTTTTT. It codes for CATSREPQGSNEKLFF.